Many counts were recorded for the clone carrying this TCR beta chain. Its antigen is not known. The CDR3 spans 14 residues. Germline CDR1 and CDR2: KGHSH and LQKENI. V shed 0 bases and J shed 7 bases, with 7 bases lying between them. Attachment of unique molecular identifiers was made to individual cDNA molecules. TCRdb analysed the 5' RACE reads with MiXCR anew, one entry per CDR3 protein. Here the sample spans 48,000 or so distinct CDR3 sequences, approximately 13% being singletons. The data are from a study of early T cells in non-severe SARS-CoV-2 infection. Overall study context: Sequencing used unsorted whole-blood bulk RNA, so chains lack pairing. The study's findings and limits: Private and CD4 specificities were missed by VDJdb matching, skewed to anti-spike CD8.

The clonotype comes from an adult who was a healthcare worker with PCR-confirmed SARS-CoV-2 infection or an uninfected control (not recorded which). The source material was whole blood. The chain carries TRBV18 and TRBJ1-6; D gene ambiguous. The CDR3 here is CASSPPGRNSPLHF. DNA of the CDR3: TGTGCCAGCTCACCACCCGGGAGGAATTCACCCCTCCACTTT.